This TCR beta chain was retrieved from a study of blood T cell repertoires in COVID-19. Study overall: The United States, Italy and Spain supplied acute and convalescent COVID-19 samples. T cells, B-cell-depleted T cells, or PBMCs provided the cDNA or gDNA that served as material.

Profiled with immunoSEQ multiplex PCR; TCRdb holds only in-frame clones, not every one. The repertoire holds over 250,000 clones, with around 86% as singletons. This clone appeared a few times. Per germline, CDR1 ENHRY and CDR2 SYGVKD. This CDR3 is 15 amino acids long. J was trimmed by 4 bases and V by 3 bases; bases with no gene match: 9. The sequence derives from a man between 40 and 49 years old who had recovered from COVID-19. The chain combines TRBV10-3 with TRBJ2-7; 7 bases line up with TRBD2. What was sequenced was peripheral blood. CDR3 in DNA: TGTGCCATCAGTGAAGTCCCAGCGGGACCATACGAGCAGTACTTC. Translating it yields CAISEVPAGPYEQYF.